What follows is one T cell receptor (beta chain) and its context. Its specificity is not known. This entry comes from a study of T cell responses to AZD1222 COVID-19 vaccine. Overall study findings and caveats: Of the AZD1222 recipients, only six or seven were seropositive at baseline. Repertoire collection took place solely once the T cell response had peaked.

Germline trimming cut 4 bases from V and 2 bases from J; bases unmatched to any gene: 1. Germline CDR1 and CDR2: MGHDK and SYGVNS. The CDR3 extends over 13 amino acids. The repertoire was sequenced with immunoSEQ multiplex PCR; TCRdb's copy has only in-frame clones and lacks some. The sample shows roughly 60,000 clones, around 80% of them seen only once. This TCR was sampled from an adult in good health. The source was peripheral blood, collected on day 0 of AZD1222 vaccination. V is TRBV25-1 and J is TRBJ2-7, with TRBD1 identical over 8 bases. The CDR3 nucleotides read TGTGCCAGCAGTGGGGACAGGACCTACGAGCAGTACTTC. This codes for CASSGDRTYEQYF.